The 25 T cell receptor beta chains listed next were all sequenced from one sample in a study of blood T cells in healthy people across ages. Sample-barcoded 5' priming and a J-beta primer mix drove a second PCR of roughly 7 to 11 cycles. TCRdb processed the 5' RACE reads anew with MiXCR; each CDR3 protein has one entry. Of more than 800,000 distinct CDR3 sequences listed, 25% to 35% were seen once; the top ten hold roughly 17%. Sequenced sample: blood. These receptors were collected from a woman aged 80 or over in good health.

This clonotype showed up just a few times. This clone may be a read error of a much larger clone one base away. The CDR3 reads CASSPQGSFETRYF. The CDR3, as DNA: TGTGCCAGCAGTCCACAGGGGAGTTTTGAGACCCGGTACTTC. The V and J genes are TRBV6-1 and TRBJ2-7, with 7 bases that match TRBD1. The CDR3 has 14 residues. CDR1 is MNHNS and CDR2 is SASEGT in the germline V gene. V lost 5 bases and J lost 12; bases outside the gene matches: 16.

In its sample, this clonotype was seen many times. The V and J genes are TRBV9 and TRBJ2-1, with D perhaps matching TRBD1 (5 bases). Trimming shortened V by 4 bases and J by 2 bases, and 13 bases separated the two germline ends. CDR3 size: 15 residues. In germline, CDR1 is SGDLS, CDR2 YYNGEE. The CDR3 DNA reads TGTGCCAGCAGCCCGTTGCAAGGGGCCTACAATGAGCAGTTCTTC. Its protein is CASSPLQGAYNEQFF. Filled out from reference TRBV9 and TRBJ2-1, the complete variable domain reads DSGVTQTPKHLITATGQRVTLRCSPRSGDLSVYWYQQSLDQGLQFLIQYYNGEERAKGNILERFSAQQFPDLHSELNLSSLELGDSALYFCASSPLQGAYNEQFFGPGTRLTVL.

In this sample, this clonotype turned up once. This chain uses TRBV29-1 with TRBJ1-2; TRBD1 might be the D (5 bases). The germline CDR1 and CDR2 sequences are SQVTM and ANQGSEA. Trimming removed 7 bases from V and 6 bases from J, with 18 bases in between. The CDR3 sequence is 13 residues long. The CDR3, as DNA: TGCAGCGCTCAGAGGGGTCAGGGAGATGGCTACACCTTC. It translates to CSAQRGQGDGYTF.

The CDR3 is CATSDKAPGTENEQYF. In DNA form, the CDR3 reads TGTGCCACCAGTGATAAGGCACCCGGGACAGAAAATGAGCAGTACTTC. J is TRBJ2-5 and V is TRBV24-1, with 7 bases aligning to TRBD1. Germline trimming cut 3 bases from V and 11 bases from J; bases unmatched to any gene: 17. Germline V gene lookup returns CDR1 KGHDR and CDR2 SFDVKD. This CDR3 region has 16 residues.

In nucleotides, the CDR3 is TGTGCCAGCAGATTCGACAGGGGGCGTTGCACCGGGGAGCTGTTTTTT. Protein: CASRFDRGRCTGELFF. The chain carries TRBV7-9 and TRBJ2-2, with 10 bases identical to TRBD1. CDR1 SEHNR and CDR2 FQNEAQ come from the germline V gene (reference sequence). V lost 6 bases, J lost 4 bases, and 8 bases stayed unmatched. The CDR3 runs 16 residues.

This clonotype occurred many times. An end of the junction does not agree with germline; a read error may underlie this. This chain connects TRBV5-5 to TRBJ2-7; D may be TRBD1 or TRBD2 (5 bases each). CDR1 is SGHKS, CDR2 YYEKEE, per germline (reference sequence). The CDR3 spans 15 residues. The CDR3 spells CASTLAGTATYEQYF. The CDR3 region has the DNA TGTGCCAGCACCTTGGCCGGGACGGCTACCTACGAGCAGTACTTC.

Regarding this clonotype: Since a much larger clone is just one base distant, this may be a read error. The V and J genes are TRBV9 and TRBJ2-1; TRBD2 agrees at 11 bases. CDR3 length: 15 amino acids. Germline values: CDR1 SGDLS, CDR2 YYNGEE. The DNA of the CDR3 is TGTGCCAGCAGCGTAGGACTAGCGGGGACCAATGAGGAGTTCTTC. Protein product: CASSVGLAGTNEEFF.

About this clonotype: This may be a read error: a much more frequent sequence differs by one nucleotide. J is TRBJ2-5 and V is TRBV7-9, with D possibly being TRBD1 or TRBD2 (5 bases each). The V gene's germline CDR1 is SEHNR and CDR2 FQNEAQ (reference sequence). V gave up 5 bases and J gave up 11 bases, with 24 bases separating them. This CDR3 has 15 amino acids. Here the CDR3 DNA reads TGTGCCAGCAGCCCCGGGACCGTCGTTGGCAATGAGCAGTACTTC. Its translation is CASSPGTVVGNEQYF.

In this sample, this clonotype turned up a few times. The chain recombines TRBV12-3 or TRBV12-4 with TRBJ1-4; possible D gene TRBD1, 5 bases. Trimming left V 3 bases short and J 8 bases short, with 13 bases between. CDR3 length: 14 amino acids. CDR3 protein: CASSLGQVREKLFF. The CDR3 coding sequence is TGTGCCAGCAGTTTGGGGCAGGTGAGAGAAAAACTGTTTTTT.

This clonotype was counted at least ten times. V gene TRBV5-6 combines with J gene TRBJ2-1, with 7 positions matching TRBD1. The CDR3 sequence is 14 residues long. Unmatched junction bases numbered 4, after V lost 2 bases and J lost 5 bases. CDR1 and CDR2 (germline): SGHDT, YYEEEE. Written as DNA, the CDR3 is TGTGCCAGCAGCTTCCAGGGACAGAACAATGAGCAGTTCTTC. It codes for CASSFQGQNNEQFF.

This clonotype was picked up many times. The chain employs TRBV24-1 and TRBJ2-1; the match to TRBD2 covers 10 bases. The germline V gene encodes CDR1 KGHDR and CDR2 SFDVKD. V gave up 4 bases and J gave up 6 bases; unmatched junction bases: 8. CDR3 size: 16 residues. CDR3 protein: CATSDYPSGGRNEQFF. The CDR3 nucleotides are TGTGCCACCAGTGACTACCCTAGCGGGGGACGCAATGAGCAGTTCTTC.

This clonotype was recorded many times. V gene TRBV2 combines with J gene TRBJ2-1; 9 bases line up with TRBD2. V trimming: 2 bases; J trimming: 5 bases; junction bases outside the gene matches: 19. Germline V gene lookup returns CDR1 SNHLY and CDR2 FYNNEI. CDR3 length equals 20 residues. The CDR3 loop is CASSEFLRGRAGGTNNEQFF. CDR3 nucleotide sequence: TGTGCCAGCAGTGAATTCCTCAGGGGTCGAGCGGGGGGTACCAACAATGAGCAGTTCTTC.

This chain's CDR3 is CASSSQGNGRNQPQHF. DNA of the CDR3: TGTGCCAGCTCATCTCAGGGAAATGGGCGCAATCAGCCCCAGCATTTT. The chain is built from TRBV18 and TRBJ1-5, with a weak D call TRBD1 (5 bases). Germline lookup yields CDR1 KGHSH and CDR2 LQKENI. This CDR3 spans 16 amino acids. V lost 5 bases and J lost 2, with 16 bases in between. Full variable domain (missing parts from reference TRBV18 and TRBJ1-5): NAGVMQNPRHLVRRRGQEARLRCSPMKGHSHVYWYRQLPEEGLKFMVYLQKENIIDESGMPKERFSAEFPKEGPSILRIQQVVRGDSAAYFCASSSQGNGRNQPQHFGDGTRLSIL.

This clonotype was seen ten or more times. The J gene is TRBJ2-1, the V gene TRBV9; 7 bases map to TRBD2. V trimming: 0 bases; J trimming: 2 bases; junction bases outside the gene matches: 2. This CDR3 region has 15 residues. Germline V gene lookup returns CDR1 SGDLS and CDR2 YYNGEE. Here the CDR3 DNA reads TGTGCCAGCAGCGTAGCGGGGGGTACCTACAATGAGCAGTTCTTC. Translated: CASSVAGGTYNEQFF.

At least ten counts were recorded for this clonotype. Here the CDR3 DNA reads TGCAGCGTTGAGAGGGGCATTTATAGCACAGATACGCAGTATTTT. The encoded protein is CSVERGIYSTDTQYF. The chain recombines TRBV29-1 with TRBJ2-3; D possibly uses TRBD1 or TRBD2 (5 bases each). The V and J ends lost 3 bases and 0 bases respectively, with 13 bases between them. Germline V gene lookup returns CDR1 SQVTM and CDR2 ANQGSEA. The CDR3 contains 15 residues.

The chain employs TRBV10-3 and TRBJ2-5, with 7 positions matching TRBD2. The trim removed 6 bases at V and 4 bases at J, leaving 14 bases unmatched. Germline CDR1 reads ENHRY; CDR2 reads SYGVKD. The CDR3 loop spans 16 amino acids. CDR3 protein: CAISQLAETGGETQYF. CDR3 sequence (DNA): TGTGCCATCAGCCAGCTAGCTGAGACGGGAGGAGAGACCCAGTACTTC.

There are many counts of this clonotype. The CDR3: CAISEGPRGTQYF. The CDR3 coding sequence is TGTGCCATCAGTGAAGGGCCACGGGGGACCCAGTACTTC. The chain combines TRBV10-3 with TRBJ2-5, with D perhaps TRBD2 (5 bases). The germline V gene encodes CDR1 ENHRY and CDR2 SYGVKD. The CDR3 consists of 13 residues. V lost 3 bases, J lost 7 bases, and 12 bases lay in between.

V gene TRBV3-1 combines with J gene TRBJ2-7; no reliable D call. V gave up 2 bases and J gave up 6 bases, with 11 bases separating them. The CDR3 loop spans 13 amino acids. The germline gives CDR1 LGHDT, CDR2 YNNKEL (reference sequence). CDR3 amino acids: CASSQFDRAEQYF. Here the CDR3 DNA reads TGTGCCAGCAGCCAATTCGACCGGGCCGAGCAGTACTTC.

The gene calls are TRBV10-3 and TRBJ2-7; 11 bases align to TRBD2. V dropped 3 bases and J dropped 2; count of bases not matched to a gene: 6. Per the germline V gene, CDR1 is ENHRY and CDR2 is SYGVKD. CDR3 length: 16 amino acids. This chain's CDR3 is CAISEGTSGGTYEQYF. The CDR3 DNA is TGTGCCATCAGTGAAGGAACTAGCGGGGGAACCTACGAGCAGTACTTC.

V usage is TRBV30 and J usage is TRBJ1-1; 8 bases are shared with TRBD1. V was clipped by 2 bases and J by 11 bases; unmatched bases: 22. The CDR3 is made up of 17 amino acids. CDR1 is GTSNPN, CDR2 SVGIG, per germline (reference sequence). As DNA, the CDR3 is TGTGCCTGGAGTTCACCATCCTCTCCTCGGACAGGGAGATCTGCTTTCTTT. Amino acids: CAWSSPSSPRTGRSAFF.

This chain uses TRBV18 with TRBJ1-4; no clear D gene. This CDR3 comprises 13 residues. The V and J ends lost 2 bases and 8 bases respectively, with 9 bases between them. Germline V gene sequence: CDR1 KGHSH, CDR2 LQKENI. The CDR3 loop reads CASSPGSVEKLFF. DNA of the CDR3: TGTGCCAGCTCACCAGGGTCGGTGGAAAAACTGTTTTTT.

There are many counts of this clonotype. The CDR3: CASSQQGGSEKLFF. DNA for the CDR3: TGTGCCAGCAGCCAACAGGGGGGAAGCGAAAAACTGTTTTTT. The chain has TRBV7-9 and TRBJ1-4; the match to TRBD1 covers 8 bases. The V gene's germline CDR1 is SEHNR and CDR2 FQNEAQ (reference sequence). The CDR3 runs to 14 residues. V shed 5 bases, J shed 8 bases, and the junction held 7 bases outside the gene matches.

The chain uses TRBV6-5 and TRBJ1-1, with TRBD1 identical over 7 bases. Germline CDR1 reads MNHEY; CDR2 reads SVGAGI. J lost 0 bases, V lost 2 bases, and 3 bases had no gene match. This CDR3 is built from 15 residues. CDR3 coding DNA: TGTGCCAGCAGTTACACGGGACAGATGAACACTGAAGCTTTCTTT. Residues: CASSYTGQMNTEAFF.

With respect to this clonotype: Germline is not matched at one junction end, which may reflect a read error. V and J are TRBV24-1 and TRBJ2-2; 10 nucleotides line up with TRBD1. Germline loops: CDR1 KGHDR, CDR2 SFDVKD. CDR3 length: 14 residues. The CDR3, as DNA: TGTGTCACCAGGGGACAGGGGTCCACCGGGGAGCTGTTTTTT. It codes for CVTRGQGSTGELFF.

This clonotype appeared many times. This may stem from a read error, because a much larger clone lies one nucleotide away. This chain joins TRBV3-1 and TRBJ2-5; D is undetermined. The CDR3 is 12 amino acids. V lost 4 bases, J lost 11 bases, and 14 bases lay in between. Germline CDR1 is LGHDT and CDR2 is YNNKEL (reference sequence). In nucleotides, the CDR3 is TGTGCCAGCAGCCGGGCCTCCAATGAGCAGTACTTC. Translation gives CASSRASNEQYF.